Each of the 32 T cell receptor beta chains below was sequenced from the same sample in a study of cytomegalovirus exposure and HLA in healthy donors (dated by TCRdb to about 2017). To prepare the library, the immunoSEQ multiplex PCR assay was applied. The table was pulled from immuneACCESS by TCRdb, which kept in-frame rearrangements only. Such tables lose some clones; where checked, under half of the loss comes from unresolved V genes, and the rest has no known cause. Present in this sample are about 200,000 clones, over 80% of which were seen just once. 5.5% to 6.5% of the sample is in the top ten clones. Specimen: PBMCs. These receptors originate from a woman younger than 30 in good health and CMV-seronegative.

Only one count was recorded for this clone. This chain links TRBV29-1 with TRBJ1-1, with a tentative D call TRBD1 (5 bases). CDR3 size: 15 residues. V lost 4 bases, J lost 4 bases, and 19 bases lay in between. Germline V gene sequence: CDR1 SQVTM, CDR2 ANQGSEA. CDR3 loop: CSVVKQGGAGTEAFF. CDR3 bases: TGCAGCGTTGTGAAGCAGGGTGGGGCTGGCACTGAAGCTTTCTTT.

J is TRBJ2-7 and V is TRBV25-1, with a possible D match to TRBD1 (5 bases). The V gene's germline CDR1 is MGHDK and CDR2 SYGVNS. The CDR3 runs 14 residues. V was pared by 4 bases and J by 0 bases, with 10 bases between. CDR3 nucleotide sequence: TGTGCCAGCAGTGGCCGACAGTTCTCCTACGAGCAGTACTTC. As protein: CASSGRQFSYEQYF.

This clone was recorded only once. This chain joins TRBV7-3 and TRBJ2-1; TRBD2 aligns across 10 bases. This CDR3 has 14 amino acids. CDR1 and CDR2 from the germline V gene are SGHTA and FQGTGA. Trimming at V came to 5 bases and at J to 4 bases, leaving 2 bases not matched to a gene. As DNA, the CDR3 is TGTGCCAGCAGCCTACTAGCGGGATACAATGAGCAGTTCTTC. The encoded protein is CASSLLAGYNEQFF.

This chain uses TRBV9 with TRBJ1-2; no reliable D call. Germline values: CDR1 SGDLS, CDR2 YYNGEE. V was clipped by 2 bases and J by 1 base, with 9 bases between them. The CDR3 is 14 residues long. The CDR3 loop reads CASSVGRFNYGYTF. The CDR3 DNA reads as TGTGCCAGCAGCGTCGGGAGGTTTAACTATGGCTACACCTTC.

V is TRBV9 and J is TRBJ2-2, with a weak D call TRBD2 (6 bases). The CDR3 runs 14 residues. Per germline, CDR1 SGDLS and CDR2 YYNGEE. Trimming took 6 bases from V and 6 from J, leaving 15 bases between them. For the CDR3, the DNA is TGTGCCAGCACCTATCGGAGGGGCTCCGGGGAGCTGTTTTTT. Its translation is CASTYRRGSGELFF. The full variable domain, with the rest looked up from reference TRBV9 and TRBJ2-2, is DSGVTQTPKHLITATGQRVTLRCSPRSGDLSVYWYQQSLDQGLQFLIQYYNGEERAKGNILERFSAQQFPDLHSELNLSSLELGDSALYFCASTYRRGSGELFFGEGSRLTVL.

This clone was observed a few times. The chain is built from TRBV9 and TRBJ2-3; D possibly corresponds to TRBD2 (5 bases). V shed 2 bases and J shed 6 bases, with 13 bases lying between them. The CDR3 consists of 14 residues. The germline gives CDR1 SGDLS, CDR2 YYNGEE. The CDR3 reads CASSVGSRGDTQYF. DNA of the CDR3: TGTGCCAGCAGCGTCGGTTCCCGAGGGGATACGCAGTATTTT.

The chain recombines TRBV6-1 with TRBJ1-2; maybe TRBD1 (5 bases). V lost 6 bases and J 4 bases, leaving 15 bases between the germline ends. Germline CDR1 MNHNS, CDR2 SASEGT. There are 14 residues in the CDR3. The CDR3 DNA is TGTGCCAGCAGATTATCCAGGGATAGCTATGGCTACACCTTC. This codes for CASRLSRDSYGYTF.

The chain couples TRBV5-4 to TRBJ1-1; 7 bases are a match to TRBD1. CDR1 is SGHNT, CDR2 YYREEE, per germline (reference sequence). CDR3 length equals 16 residues. The V gene end was trimmed by 4 bases and the J gene end by 0 bases; junction bases not matched to a gene: 9. Here the CDR3 reads CASSQTQGRMNTEAFF. As DNA, the CDR3 is TGTGCCAGCAGCCAGACACAGGGGCGAATGAACACTGAAGCTTTCTTT.

This clone was detected only once. The chain uses TRBV30 and TRBJ1-4; D gene uncertain. From germline, CDR1 is GTSNPN and CDR2 SVGIG (reference sequence). The CDR3 has 15 amino acids. Trimming removed 0 bases at V and 0 bases at J, with 8 bases between. The CDR3 region is CAWSVHSPTNEKLFF. Here the CDR3 DNA reads TGTGCCTGGAGTGTACACAGCCCAACTAATGAAAAACTGTTTTTT.

The V call is TRBV27, the J call TRBJ2-7, with 8 bases lining up with TRBD2. Germline V gene sequence: CDR1 MNHEY, CDR2 SMNVEV (reference sequence). Trimming took 2 bases from V and 0 from J; bases not matched to a gene: 6. This CDR3 has 16 residues. CDR3 amino acids: CASSLGGAGGSYEQYF. The CDR3 bases are TGTGCCAGCAGTTTAGGGGGGGCGGGGGGCTCCTACGAGCAGTACTTC.

The chain joins TRBV7-3 to TRBJ2-2; D might be TRBD2 (5 bases). The CDR3 covers 13 residues. Germline V CDR1 and CDR2: SGHTA, FQGTGA. Trimming cost V 4 bases and J 6 bases, with 9 bases left between them. CDR3 DNA sequence: TGTGCCAGCAGCTCATCGGGGTCCGGGGAGCTGTTTTTT. This codes for CASSSSGSGELFF.

The chain joins TRBV10-2 to TRBJ2-3; TRBD1 matches 7 bases. In germline, CDR1 is WSHSY, CDR2 SAAADI. With V trimmed by 6 bases and J by 2 bases, 5 bases remained unmatched. This CDR3 comprises 14 residues. The CDR3 sequence: CASSRGQDTDTQYF. In nucleotides, the CDR3 is TGCGCCAGCAGCCGCGGACAGGACACAGATACGCAGTATTTT.

This clone was counted a few times. This chain connects TRBV7-6 to TRBJ2-3; 9 bases line up with TRBD2. The trim removed 2 bases at V and 0 bases at J, leaving 6 bases unmatched. CDR1 SGHVS and CDR2 FNYEAQ come from the germline V gene. CDR3 length: 17 residues. CDR3: CASSLTEREVSTDTQYF. CDR3 DNA: TGTGCCAGCAGCTTAACCGAGCGGGAGGTTAGCACAGATACGCAGTATTTT.

This clone appeared once. The genes are TRBV5-1 and TRBJ2-7; tentatively, D is TRBD1 (6 bases). The CDR3 runs 14 residues. Germline V gene lookup returns CDR1 SGHRS and CDR2 YFSETQ. The V end lost 5 bases, the J end lost 6 bases, and 18 bases lay between the germline ends. The CDR3 nucleotides are TGCGCCAGCAGTATACAGGGACCCTCTCGCGAGCAGTACTTC. Its translation is CASSIQGPSREQYF.

V is TRBV19 and J is TRBJ1-6; no clear D gene. Trimming stripped 0 bases from V and 0 bases from J, with 15 bases between. This CDR3 has 19 amino acids. CDR1 is LNHDA, CDR2 SQIVND, per germline (reference sequence). The CDR3 reads CASSIDRPNWSSYNSPLHF. The CDR3 bases are TGTGCCAGTAGTATAGATCGTCCAAATTGGAGCTCCTATAATTCACCCCTCCACTTT.

The genes are TRBV19 and TRBJ2-3; no reliable D call. Germline V gives CDR1 LNHDA, CDR2 SQIVND (reference sequence). Trimming took 8 bases from V and 2 from J, leaving 11 bases between them. CDR3 length: 13 residues. Here the CDR3 reads CASGDSYTDTQYF. The CDR3 nucleotides read TGTGCCAGTGGCGACTCCTACACAGATACGCAGTATTTT.

The CDR3 DNA reads as TGTGCCAGCAGTTACTCCGCCAGGGGGCTTTCTGGCTACACCTTC. Translating it yields CASSYSARGLSGYTF. The rearrangement uses TRBV6-5 and TRBJ1-2; 8 bases are a match to TRBD1. The germline V gene encodes CDR1 MNHEY and CDR2 SVGAGI. V lost 0 bases and J lost 7; bases outside the gene matches: 7. This CDR3 comprises 15 residues.

This chain connects TRBV7-7 to TRBJ2-7, with 7 bases identical to TRBD1. Per germline, CDR1 SSHAT and CDR2 FNYEAQ (reference sequence). The ends lost 5 bases at V and 2 bases at J; junction bases unmatched: 6. The CDR3 has 14 residues. In DNA form, the CDR3 reads TGTGCCAGCAGCCCCACCCAGGGGGCCTACGAGCAGTACTTC. Translated, it gives CASSPTQGAYEQYF.

This clone was observed a handful of times. V is TRBV7-9 and J is TRBJ1-4, with D possibly being TRBD1 (5 bases). Germline V gives CDR1 SEHNR, CDR2 FQNEAQ (reference sequence). V was shortened by 10 bases and J by 8 bases, with 17 bases between the two germline ends. This CDR3 has 13 residues. CDR3 in DNA: TGTGCCACCCGAGCGGGGCAGGGCGAAAAACTGTTTTTT. As protein: CATRAGQGEKLFF.

The genes are TRBV2 and TRBJ2-7; 10 bases fit TRBD1. The junction had 7 bases not matched to a gene; V was cut back by 4 bases and J by 4 bases. From germline, CDR1 is SNHLY and CDR2 FYNNEI. CDR3 length: 15 amino acids. CDR3 in amino acids: CASSAGTGEWYEQYF. The CDR3 coding sequence is TGTGCCAGCAGTGCGGGGACAGGGGAGTGGTACGAGCAGTACTTC.

This chain links TRBV28 with TRBJ1-2; weak D call: TRBD1 (5 bases). V lost 1 base, J lost 8 bases, and 20 bases lay in between. CDR1 MDHEN and CDR2 SYDVKM come from the germline V gene. The CDR3 has 16 residues. Written as DNA, the CDR3 is TGTGCCAGCAGTTTATTTGCCGGGGGGGGACCGCGAGGCTACACCTTC. Protein sequence: CASSLFAGGGPRGYTF.

The CDR3 nucleotides read TGTGCCAGTAGTATAGGAACCGGGGGCCGGGAGACCCAGTACTTC. This encodes CASSIGTGGRETQYF. The chain uses TRBV19 and TRBJ2-5, with D possibly called TRBD1 or TRBD2 (6 bases each). The length of the CDR3 is 15 residues. Germline V gives CDR1 LNHDA, CDR2 SQIVND (reference sequence). Trimming cost V 1 base and J 5 bases, with 14 bases left between them.

The J gene is TRBJ1-6, the V gene TRBV18; possible D gene TRBD1, 5 bases. The germline gives CDR1 KGHSH, CDR2 LQKENI. Trimming shortened V by 8 bases and J by 7 bases, and 15 bases separated the two germline ends. The CDR3 has 14 residues. DNA of the CDR3: TGTGCCAGCGCCCGGGACCCTCGGAATTCACCCCTCCACTTT. It codes for CASARDPRNSPLHF.

The V call is TRBV2, the J call TRBJ2-7; D unclear. The germline gives CDR1 SNHLY, CDR2 FYNNEI. The CDR3 sequence is 10 residues long. Trimming took off 6 bases at V and 5 bases at J, with 5 bases between the two ends. DNA for the CDR3: TGTGCCAGCAGCGCAGACGAGCAGTACTTC. Protein sequence: CASSADEQYF.

This clone was counted a few times. The J gene is TRBJ1-2, the V gene TRBV4-1; 9 bases are shared with TRBD1. In germline, CDR1 is MGHRA, CDR2 YSYEKL. V was clipped by 2 bases and J by 7 bases; unmatched bases: 8. The CDR3 consists of 15 residues. The CDR3 bases are TGCGCCAGCAGCCAACTATCCGGGACAGGGCGTGGCTACACCTTC. This codes for CASSQLSGTGRGYTF.

V is TRBV5-6 and J is TRBJ1-4; TRBD1 matches 10 bases. The CDR3 runs to 16 residues. The ends lost 3 bases at V and 5 bases at J; junction bases unmatched: 7. Germline V lookup: CDR1 SGHDT, CDR2 YYEEEE. The CDR3 DNA reads TGTGCCAGCAGCTCGCTAGGACAGGGGGGGAATGAAAAACTGTTTTTT. Amino acid sequence: CASSSLGQGGNEKLFF.

The CDR3 coding sequence is TGTGCCAGCAGGGGACAGGGGGCGGCCGGGGAGCTGTTTTTT. Translating it yields CASRGQGAAGELFF. This chain links TRBV6-6 with TRBJ2-2; TRBD1 aligns across 12 bases. Germline lookup yields CDR1 MNHNY and CDR2 SVGAGI (reference sequence). V lost 6 bases and J lost 6; bases outside the gene matches: 2. This CDR3 is built from 14 residues.

The rearrangement uses TRBV5-1 and TRBJ1-3; D is uncertain. This CDR3 spans 16 amino acids. Per germline, CDR1 SGHRS and CDR2 YFSETQ. V shed 0 bases and J shed 0 bases, with 10 bases lying between them. CDR3 DNA sequence: TGCGCCAGCAGCTTGGCGGCAGCAAGCTCTGGAAACACCATATATTTT. Translated, it gives CASSLAAASSGNTIYF.

The gene calls are TRBV6-1 and TRBJ1-4; D is possibly TRBD1 (5 bases). Trimming took off 1 base at V and 0 bases at J, with 9 bases between the two ends. The CDR3 has 16 amino acids. CDR1 MNHNS and CDR2 SASEGT come from the germline V gene. The chain's CDR3 is CASSEGIGATNEKLFF. The CDR3 DNA reads TGTGCCAGCAGTGAAGGCATAGGGGCAACTAATGAAAAACTGTTTTTT.

The chain links TRBV27 to TRBJ1-4; 7 bases fit TRBD1. The CDR3 extends over 14 amino acids. With V trimmed by 11 bases and J by 5 bases, 11 bases remained unmatched. Germline V CDR1 and CDR2: MNHEY, SMNVEV (reference sequence). CDR3 sequence reads: CAGSDREKNEKLFF. For the CDR3, the DNA is TGTGCCGGATCCGACAGGGAAAAGAATGAAAAACTGTTTTTT.

The rearrangement joins TRBV7-9 to TRBJ2-7; 9 positions agree with TRBD1. Germline V CDR1 and CDR2: SEHNR, FQNEAQ (reference sequence). Losses at the gene ends were 5 bases for V and 1 base for J; bases not matched to a gene: 3. This CDR3 region has 14 residues. The CDR3 nucleotides are TGTGCCAGCAGCCCCGGGACAGGGTCCTACGAGCAGTACTTC. This codes for CASSPGTGSYEQYF.

This clone was observed a handful of times. The chain employs TRBV4-1 and TRBJ1-5, with D possibly being TRBD1 (5 bases). The CDR3 contains 15 residues. V was clipped by 4 bases and J by 0 bases, with 10 bases between them. Germline V gene lookup returns CDR1 MGHRA and CDR2 YSYEKL. This CDR3 reads CASSPGDGSNQPQHF. CDR3 sequence (DNA): TGCGCCAGCAGCCCCGGGGACGGTAGCAATCAGCCCCAGCATTTT.